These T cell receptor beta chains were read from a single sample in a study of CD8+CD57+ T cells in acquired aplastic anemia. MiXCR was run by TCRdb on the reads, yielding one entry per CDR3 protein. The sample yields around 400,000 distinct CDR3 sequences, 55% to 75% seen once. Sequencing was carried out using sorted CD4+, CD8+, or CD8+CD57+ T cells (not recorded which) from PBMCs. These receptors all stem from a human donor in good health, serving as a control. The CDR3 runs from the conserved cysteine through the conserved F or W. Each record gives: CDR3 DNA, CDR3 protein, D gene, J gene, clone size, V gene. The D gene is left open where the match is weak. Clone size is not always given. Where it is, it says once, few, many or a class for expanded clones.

TGTGCCAGCAGCCAGACTCGGGGGGACTCTGGAAACACCATATATTTT CASSQTRGDSGNTIYF NA TRBJ1-3 NA TRBV11-2
TGTGCCATCAGTGGGAGCGCGGGTTACGATGGGCAGTTCTTC CAISGSAGYDGQFF NA TRBJ2-1 NA TRBV10-3
TGCGCCAGCAGCCAAGTGGGACAGGGGAATGAAAAACTGTTTTTT CASSQVGQGNEKLFF TRBD1 TRBJ1-4 many TRBV4-1
TGTGCCAGCGACCTGGGGAATTACCATCCGCAGTTCTTC CASDLGNYHPQFF NA TRBJ2-1 NA TRBV7-2
TGTGCCAGCAGCTCCCCCGGGACAGGGTTTGAGACCCAGTACTTC CASSSPGTGFETQYF TRBD1 TRBJ2-5 many TRBV5-4
TGTGCCAGCAGTTCTGAGCGGGGGAATACGCAGTATTTT CASSSERGNTQYF TRBD2 TRBJ2-3 many TRBV6-2/TRBV6-3
TGTGCCAGCAGCCAAGCCGGGGTTGTGAACACTGAAGCTTTCTTT CASSQAGVVNTEAFF NA TRBJ1-1 NA TRBV4-1
TGTGCCAGCAGTCGAGGACCCTACGAGCAGTACTTC CASSRGPYEQYF NA TRBJ2-7 many TRBV6-5
TGTGCCAGCAGCCGGCAGGGTGGTATCACCGGGGAGCTGTTT CASSRQGGITGELF NA TRBJ1-1 NA TRBV2
TGCGCCAGCAGCTTGGAAGTTGCTTATAAGCCCCAGCATTTT CASSLEVAYKPQHF NA TRBJ1-5 NA TRBV5-1
TGTGCCACCGGGAGAAACAGGGATGAAAAACTGTTTTTT CATGRNRDEKLFF NA TRBJ1-4 many TRBV15
TGTGCCTGGAGTGCTGGCCGGCTGAATGAAAAACTGTTTTTT CAWSAGRLNEKLFF NA TRBJ1-4 few TRBV30
TGCAGCGTTAGGAGAAAAGAGGCGAACACTGAAGCTTTCTTT CSVRRKEANTEAFF NA TRBJ1-1 once TRBV29-1
TGTGCCAGCAGCCCCCACAGCGGACTTCAGCCCGAGCAGTACTTC CASSPHSGLQPEQYF NA TRBJ2-7 NA TRBV2
TGTGCCAGCGCAGGGGAGAGCTATGGCTACACCTTC CASAGESYGYTF NA TRBJ1-2 many TRBV10-3
TGCAGTGCTACTCGGAGAGAGAAATCGCACCTCCACTTT CSATRREKSHLHF NA TRBJ1-6 NA TRBV20-1
TGTGCCAGCAGTAACCCATCCGGGACAGAGAACACTGAAGCTTTCTTT CASSNPSGTENTEAFF TRBD1 TRBJ1-1 many TRBV6-6
TGTGCCAGGGGTGGAGGCGGGGGTGGTGGTGGGAAGTATTTT CARGGGGGGGGKYF NA TRBJ1-3 once TRBV9
TGTGCCAGCGGCACGGACCGGGCGGGAGATGGCCAGTCCTTC CASGTDRAGDGQSF NA TRBJ1-2 NA TRBV9
TGTGCCAGCAGACGGACAGGGCCGACCTACGAGCAGTACTTC CASRRTGPTYEQYF TRBD1 TRBJ2-7 NA TRBV11-2
TGCCCCAGCAGCTACCGGGCTAGGGACGGTGGCTACACCTTC CPSSYRARDGGYTF NA TRBJ1-2 NA TRBV4-1
TGCAGTGCTACCATAGGAGGTGGCTACGAGCAGTACTTC CSATIGGGYEQYF NA TRBJ2-7 NA TRBV20-1